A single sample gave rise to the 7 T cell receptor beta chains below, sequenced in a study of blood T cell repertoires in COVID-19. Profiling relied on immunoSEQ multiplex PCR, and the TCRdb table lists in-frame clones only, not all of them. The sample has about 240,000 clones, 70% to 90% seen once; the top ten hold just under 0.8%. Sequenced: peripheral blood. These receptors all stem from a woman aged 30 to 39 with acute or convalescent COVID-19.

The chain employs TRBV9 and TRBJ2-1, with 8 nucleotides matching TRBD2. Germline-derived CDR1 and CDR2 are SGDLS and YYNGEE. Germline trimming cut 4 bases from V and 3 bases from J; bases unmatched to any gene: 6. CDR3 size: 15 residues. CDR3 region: CASSFSGMVYNEQFF. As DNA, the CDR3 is TGTGCCAGCAGCTTTAGCGGGATGGTCTACAATGAGCAGTTCTTC.

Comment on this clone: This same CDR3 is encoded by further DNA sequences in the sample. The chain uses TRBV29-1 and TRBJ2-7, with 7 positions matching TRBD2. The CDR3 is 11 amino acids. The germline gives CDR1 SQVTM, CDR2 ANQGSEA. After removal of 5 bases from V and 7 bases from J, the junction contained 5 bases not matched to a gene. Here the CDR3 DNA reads TGCAGCGTTTCCGGGGGGTATGAGCAGTACTTC. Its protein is CSVSGGYEQYF.

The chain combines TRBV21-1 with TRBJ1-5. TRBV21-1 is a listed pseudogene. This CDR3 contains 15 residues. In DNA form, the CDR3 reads TGTGCCAGCAGCAAGGCGGAGTATGGCAATCAGCCCCAGCATTTT. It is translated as CASSKAEYGNQPQHF.

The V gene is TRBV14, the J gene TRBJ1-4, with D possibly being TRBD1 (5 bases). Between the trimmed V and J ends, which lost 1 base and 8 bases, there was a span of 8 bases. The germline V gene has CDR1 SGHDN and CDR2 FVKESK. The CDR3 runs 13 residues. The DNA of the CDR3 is TGTGCCAGCAGCCAAGGGGGGGGAGAAAAACTGTTTTTT. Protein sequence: CASSQGGGEKLFF.

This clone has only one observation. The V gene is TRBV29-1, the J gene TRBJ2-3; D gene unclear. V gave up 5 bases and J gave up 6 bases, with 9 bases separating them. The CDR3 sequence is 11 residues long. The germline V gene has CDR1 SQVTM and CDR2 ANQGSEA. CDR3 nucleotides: TGCAGCGTTTTGGTCGGGGATACGCAGTATTTT. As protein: CSVLVGDTQYF.

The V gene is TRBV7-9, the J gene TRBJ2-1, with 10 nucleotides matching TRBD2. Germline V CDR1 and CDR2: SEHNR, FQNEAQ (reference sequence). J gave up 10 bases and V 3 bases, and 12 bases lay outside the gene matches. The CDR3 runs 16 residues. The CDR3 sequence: CASSFLSKREGEEQFF. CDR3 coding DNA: TGTGCCAGCAGCTTCCTTTCCAAGCGGGAGGGAGAAGAGCAGTTCTTC.

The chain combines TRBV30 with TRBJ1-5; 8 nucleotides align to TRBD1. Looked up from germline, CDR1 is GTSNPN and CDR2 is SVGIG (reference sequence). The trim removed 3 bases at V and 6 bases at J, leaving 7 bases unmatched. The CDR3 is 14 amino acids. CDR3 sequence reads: CAWRAGGSGQPQHF. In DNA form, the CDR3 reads TGTGCCTGGAGGGCAGGGGGCTCAGGTCAGCCCCAGCATTTT.